This TCR beta chain was observed in a study of T cells in localized non-small cell lung cancer. V lost 3 bases to trimming and J lost 6 bases; unmatched junction nucleotides: 6. Germline CDR1 reads LGHNA; CDR2 reads YNFKEQ. This CDR3 spans 16 amino acids. Whole-study findings and limits: Researchers found a median roughly 56 of the top 100 tumor clones in adjacent lung. Heterogeneity stays possible, as sequencing covered only one tumor region.

The protocol was immunoSEQ multiplex PCR, while the TCRdb copy is restricted to in-frame clones and leaves out a portion. The sample records about 41,000 clones, around 86% being singletons. Comments on this clone: The target antigen is unknown.

The source was peripheral blood, collected before any cancer treatment. The sequence was collected from a woman between 18 and 49 years old with stage III lung adenocarcinoma. The chain combines TRBV4-2 with TRBJ2-3; 13 bases line up with TRBD2. The CDR3 protein is CASSQTGLAGSDTQYF. In nucleotides, the CDR3 is TGTGCCAGCAGCCAGACGGGACTAGCGGGATCCGATACGCAGTATTTT.